The T cell receptor (beta chain) under discussion was sequenced for a study of blood T cell repertoires in COVID-19. Study overall: There were acute and convalescent COVID-19 samples, and they came from the United States, Italy and Spain. T cells, B-cell-depleted T cells, or PBMCs supplied cDNA or gDNA.

Authors' analysis steps: Estimated nucleated cell counts came from reference gene primer amplification. Profiling relied on immunoSEQ multiplex PCR, and the TCRdb table lists in-frame clones only, not all of them. D and trimming were read from the DNA, whereas the V and J calls and clone size are those reported in that table. The profile shows a few hundred thousand clones, roughly 86% of them singletons. Germline V lookup: CDR1 MNHEY, CDR2 SMNVEV (reference sequence). The CDR3 has 14 amino acids. The ends were cut back, 6 bases at V and 7 bases at J, with 13 bases in the middle. The sequence came from a human donor with acute or convalescent COVID-19. The donor label of this sample is uncertain. This chain joins TRBV27 and TRBJ1-6; TRBD1 might be the D (5 bases). Sequencing input: peripheral blood. CDR3 bases: TGTGCCAGCAGCCCGGGGGGGTCAAATTCACCCCTCCACTTT. Protein sequence: CASSPGGSNSPLHF.